This record concerns one T cell receptor (beta chain) sequence. The antigen it recognizes is unknown. No qualities accompany the bases; no much larger clone lies one base away. This entry is derived from a study of post-analysis software for immune sequencing data (dated by TCRdb to the mid-2010s). Context from the whole study: Relapsing-remitting, secondary progressive and progressive-relapsing multiple sclerosis were recorded as disease courses, and subtype annotation was lacking for some patients. A subset of samples was prepared in parallel using single-end sample barcoding, then pooled and co-amplified after Illumina adapter ligation. The multiple sclerosis patient repertoires were compared with approximately 11 previously published healthy control repertoires from donors aged roughly 6 to 27 years.

What the authors observed across the whole study: When samples were clustered directly using the F measure, samples prepared in the same batch co-clustered strongly, which prompted a batch-effect correction. Normalized Chao1 diversity was significantly lower in multiple sclerosis patients than controls, suggesting substantial peripheral T-cell clonal expansion. The control group was slightly older than the multiple sclerosis patient group. Patients showed significantly higher frequencies than controls for about 5 TRBV segments, among them TRBV5-6, TRBV5-1 and TRBV20-1.

The receptor library was made with PCR. Sequencing was performed on an Illumina HiSeq 2500. To reduce PCR and sequencing biases, unique molecular identifiers were built into the TCR beta cDNA libraries. Every 1 to 10 million input T cells yielded about 500,000 cDNA molecules, meaning each molecule approximated one T cell. The patient libraries were prepared and sequenced with the same protocol used for the earlier healthy control dataset. Samples belonging to the same batch were prepared together, multiplexed and sequenced on a shared HiSeq lane. For the original study's pipeline: MIGEC was used to process the raw barcoded reads, and molecular identifier groups with only a single read were discarded before consensus assembly and CDR3 extraction. VDJtools was used for post-analysis of the clonotype tables, and diversity was normalized by down-sampling every dataset to the size of the smallest sample. Repertoire overlap clustering matched CDR3 amino acid but not nucleotide sequences to correct batch-related cross-sample contamination. Clones were called with MiXCR by TCRdb after fastp trimmed the public reads at Q25, and only in-frame beta chains were retained. Rows merge per CDR3 protein into single entries with the most common DNA and genes. It is TCRdb's table, rather than the study itself, that gives the V and J calls and clone size. This sample lists roughly 730,000 distinct CDR3 sequences; 25% to 30% were detected once. Of the sample, around 0.55% falls within the top ten clones.

To demonstrate the VDJtools post-analysis software, TCR beta repertoires were profiled from the peripheral blood of 13 young patients with multiple sclerosis. Multiple sclerosis patients were children and adolescents aged roughly 6 to 17 years. In the germline V gene, CDR1 corresponds to SGHRS and CDR2 to YFSETQ. The CDR3 contains 14 residues, cysteine and phenylalanine counted. Of the read, only the CDR3 DNA is kept; its 42 bases are in frame from base 1. V loses 3 bases of germline sequence and J loses 5 bases, and the interval between the two ends is 14 bases. In this chain, TRBV5-1 is recombined with TRBJ1-1; the D gene is perhaps TRBD1, on 5 matching bases. The receptor's source is a girl aged 10 to 17 with multiple sclerosis. Sequencing was done on a sample of blood. The nucleotide sequence reads TGCGCCAGCAGCTATCAATGGGGGGGGACTGAAGCTTTCTTT. Its amino acids are CASSYQWGGTEAFF.